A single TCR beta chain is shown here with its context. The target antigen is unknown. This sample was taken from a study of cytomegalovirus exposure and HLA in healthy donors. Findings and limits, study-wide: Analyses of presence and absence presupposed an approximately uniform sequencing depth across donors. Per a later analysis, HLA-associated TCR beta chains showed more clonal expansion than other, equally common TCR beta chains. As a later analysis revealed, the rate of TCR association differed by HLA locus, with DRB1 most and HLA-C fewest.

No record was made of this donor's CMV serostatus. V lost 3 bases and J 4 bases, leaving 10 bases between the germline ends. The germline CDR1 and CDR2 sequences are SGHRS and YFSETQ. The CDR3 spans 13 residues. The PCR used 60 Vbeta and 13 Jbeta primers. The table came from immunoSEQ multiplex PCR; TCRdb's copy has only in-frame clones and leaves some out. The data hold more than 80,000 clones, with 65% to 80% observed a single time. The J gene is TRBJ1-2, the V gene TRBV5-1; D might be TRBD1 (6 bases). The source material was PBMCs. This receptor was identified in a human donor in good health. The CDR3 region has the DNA TGCGCCAGCAGCTCACAGGGAAGCTATGGCTACACCTTC. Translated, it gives CASSSQGSYGYTF.